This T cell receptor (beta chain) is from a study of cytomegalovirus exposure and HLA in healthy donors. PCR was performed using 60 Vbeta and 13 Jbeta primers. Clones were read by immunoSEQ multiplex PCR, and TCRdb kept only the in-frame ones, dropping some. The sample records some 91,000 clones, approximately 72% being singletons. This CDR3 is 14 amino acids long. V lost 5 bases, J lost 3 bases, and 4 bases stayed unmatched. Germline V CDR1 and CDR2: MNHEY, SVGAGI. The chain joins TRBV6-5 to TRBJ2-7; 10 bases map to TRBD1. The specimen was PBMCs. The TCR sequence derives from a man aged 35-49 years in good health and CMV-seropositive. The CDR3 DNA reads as TGTGCCAGCAGTGTCTGGACAGGGGGCTACGAGCAGTACTTC. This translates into CASSVWTGGYEQYF.